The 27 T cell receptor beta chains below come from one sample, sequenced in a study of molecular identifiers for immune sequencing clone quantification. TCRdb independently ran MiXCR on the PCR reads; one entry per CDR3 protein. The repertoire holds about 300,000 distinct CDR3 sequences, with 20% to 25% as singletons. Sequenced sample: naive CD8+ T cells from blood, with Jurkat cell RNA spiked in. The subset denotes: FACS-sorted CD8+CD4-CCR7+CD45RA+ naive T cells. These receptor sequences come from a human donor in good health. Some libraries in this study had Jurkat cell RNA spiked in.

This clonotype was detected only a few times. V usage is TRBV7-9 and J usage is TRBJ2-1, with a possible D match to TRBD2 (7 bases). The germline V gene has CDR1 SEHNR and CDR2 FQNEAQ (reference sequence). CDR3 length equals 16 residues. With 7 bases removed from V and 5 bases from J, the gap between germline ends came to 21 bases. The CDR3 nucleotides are TGTGCCAGCACCTCCGCGGTGGGGGGGCCTAACAATGAGCAGTTCTTC. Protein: CASTSAVGGPNNEQFF.

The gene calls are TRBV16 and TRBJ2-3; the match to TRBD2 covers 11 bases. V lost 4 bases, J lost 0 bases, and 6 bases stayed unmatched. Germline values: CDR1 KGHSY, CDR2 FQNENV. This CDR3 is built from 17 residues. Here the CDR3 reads CASSRPRLAGSTDTQYF. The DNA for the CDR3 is TGTGCCAGCAGCCGCCCCAGACTAGCGGGAAGCACAGATACGCAGTATTTT.

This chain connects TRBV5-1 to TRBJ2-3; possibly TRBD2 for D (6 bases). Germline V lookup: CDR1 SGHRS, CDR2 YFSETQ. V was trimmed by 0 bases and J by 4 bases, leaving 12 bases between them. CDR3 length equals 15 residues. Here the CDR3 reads CASSLVAGRADTQYF. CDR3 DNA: TGCGCCAGCAGCTTGGTTGCGGGGCGGGCAGATACGCAGTATTTT.

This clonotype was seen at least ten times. The CDR3 nucleotides are TGTGCCAGCATGGGACAGTCTCAAGAGACCCAGTACTTC. Protein: CASMGQSQETQYF. J is TRBJ2-5 and V is TRBV28; 7 nucleotides agree with TRBD1. Losses at the gene ends were 7 bases for V and 2 bases for J; bases not matched to a gene: 4. The CDR3 totals 13 residues. The V gene's germline CDR1 is MDHEN and CDR2 SYDVKM.

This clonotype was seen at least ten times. CDR3 loop: CASSTGQPASYEQYF. CDR3 bases: TGTGCCAGCAGTACCGGACAGCCCGCCTCCTACGAGCAGTACTTC. V usage is TRBV2 and J usage is TRBJ2-7; the D gene is possibly TRBD1 (6 bases). The length of the CDR3 is 15 residues. Trimming shortened V by 5 bases and J by 0 bases, and 14 bases separated the two germline ends. Germline CDR1 reads SNHLY; CDR2 reads FYNNEI.

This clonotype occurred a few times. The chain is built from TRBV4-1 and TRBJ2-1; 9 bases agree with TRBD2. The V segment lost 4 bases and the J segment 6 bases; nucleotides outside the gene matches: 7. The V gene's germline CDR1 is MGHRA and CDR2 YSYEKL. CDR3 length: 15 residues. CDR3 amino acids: CASSLEGLAINEQFF. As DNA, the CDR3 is TGCGCCAGCAGCCTGGAGGGACTAGCAATCAATGAGCAGTTCTTC.

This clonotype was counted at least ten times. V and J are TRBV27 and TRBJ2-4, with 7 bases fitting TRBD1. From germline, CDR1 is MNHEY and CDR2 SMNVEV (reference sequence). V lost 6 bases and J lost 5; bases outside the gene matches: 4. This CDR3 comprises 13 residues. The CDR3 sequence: CASRDGQENIQYF. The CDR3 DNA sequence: TGTGCCAGCAGGGATGGACAGGAAAACATTCAGTACTTC.

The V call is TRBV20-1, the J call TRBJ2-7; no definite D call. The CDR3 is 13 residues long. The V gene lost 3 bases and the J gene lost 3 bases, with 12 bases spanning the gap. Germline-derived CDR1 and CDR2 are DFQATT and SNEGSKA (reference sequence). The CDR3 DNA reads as TGCAGTGCTAGCGAGACGGTGGTCTACGAGCAGTACTTC. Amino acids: CSASETVVYEQYF.

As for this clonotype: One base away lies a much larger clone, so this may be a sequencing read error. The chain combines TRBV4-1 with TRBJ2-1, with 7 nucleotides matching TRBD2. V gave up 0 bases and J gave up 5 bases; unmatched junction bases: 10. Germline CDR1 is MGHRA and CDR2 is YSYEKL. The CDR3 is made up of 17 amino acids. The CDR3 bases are TGCGCCAGCAGCCAAGATAGCTCTCTAGCGGCAAACAATGAGCAGTTCTTC. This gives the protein CASSQDSSLAANNEQFF.

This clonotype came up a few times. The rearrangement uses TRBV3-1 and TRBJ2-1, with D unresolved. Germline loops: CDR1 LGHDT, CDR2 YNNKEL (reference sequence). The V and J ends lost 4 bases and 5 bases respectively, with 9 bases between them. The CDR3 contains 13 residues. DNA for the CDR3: TGTGCCAGCAGCCCTCACATGAACAATGAGCAGTTCTTC. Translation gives CASSPHMNNEQFF.

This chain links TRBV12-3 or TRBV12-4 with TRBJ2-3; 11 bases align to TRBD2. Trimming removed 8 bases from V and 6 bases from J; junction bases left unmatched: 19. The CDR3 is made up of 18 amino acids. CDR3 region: CASGLGPLAGETGDTQYF. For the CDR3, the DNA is TGTGCCAGCGGCCTAGGGCCACTAGCGGGGGAGACAGGCGATACGCAGTATTTT.

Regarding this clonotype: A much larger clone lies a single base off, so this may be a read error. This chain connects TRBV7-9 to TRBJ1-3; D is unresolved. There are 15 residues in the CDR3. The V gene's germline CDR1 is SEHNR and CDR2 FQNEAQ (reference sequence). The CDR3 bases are TGTGCCAGCAGCTTAGATGGCGGCTCTGGAAACGCCATATATTTT. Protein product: CASSLDGGSGNAIYF.

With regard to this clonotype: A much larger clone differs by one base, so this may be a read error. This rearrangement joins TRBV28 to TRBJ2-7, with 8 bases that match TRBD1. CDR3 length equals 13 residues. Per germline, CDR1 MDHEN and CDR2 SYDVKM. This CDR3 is CASSLDREGEPYF. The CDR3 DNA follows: TGTGCCAGCAGCTTGGACAGGGAAGGAGAGCCGTACTTC.

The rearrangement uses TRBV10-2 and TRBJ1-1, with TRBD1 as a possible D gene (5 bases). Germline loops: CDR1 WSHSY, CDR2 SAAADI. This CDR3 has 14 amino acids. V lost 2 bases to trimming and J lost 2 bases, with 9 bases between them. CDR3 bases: TGCGCCAGCAGTGAGAGACAGAAAAACACTGAAGCTTTCTTT. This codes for CASSERQKNTEAFF.

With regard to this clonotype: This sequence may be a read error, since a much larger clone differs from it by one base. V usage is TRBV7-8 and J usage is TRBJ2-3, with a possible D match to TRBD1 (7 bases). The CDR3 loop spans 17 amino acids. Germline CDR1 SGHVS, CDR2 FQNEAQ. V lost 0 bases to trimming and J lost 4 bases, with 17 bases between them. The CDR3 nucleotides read TGTGCCAGCAGCTTAGCGGATGGAGGGGGCCGTCCAGATACGCAGTATTTT. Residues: CASSLADGGGRPDTQYF.

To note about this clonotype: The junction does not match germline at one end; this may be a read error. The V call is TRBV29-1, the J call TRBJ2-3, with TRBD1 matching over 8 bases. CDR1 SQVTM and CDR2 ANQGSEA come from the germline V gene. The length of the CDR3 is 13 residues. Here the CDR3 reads CSAQGTGPDTQCF. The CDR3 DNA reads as TGCAGCGCCCAGGGGACAGGTCCAGATACGCAGTGTTTT.

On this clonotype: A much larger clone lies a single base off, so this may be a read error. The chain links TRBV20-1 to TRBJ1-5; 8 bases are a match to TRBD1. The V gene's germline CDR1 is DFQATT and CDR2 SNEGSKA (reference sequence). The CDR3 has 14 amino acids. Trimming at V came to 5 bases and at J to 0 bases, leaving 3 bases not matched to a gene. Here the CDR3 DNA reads TGCAGTGCTTCGGGACAGGTTAGCAATCAGCCCCAGCATTTT. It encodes CSASGQVSNQPQHF.

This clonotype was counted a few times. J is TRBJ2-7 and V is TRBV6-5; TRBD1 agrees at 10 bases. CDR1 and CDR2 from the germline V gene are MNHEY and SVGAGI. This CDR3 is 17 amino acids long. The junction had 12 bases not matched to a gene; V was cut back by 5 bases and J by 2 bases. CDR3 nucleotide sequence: TGTGCCAGCAGTATAAACAATCCCGGGACAGGGGCCTACGAGCAGTACTTC. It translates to CASSINNPGTGAYEQYF.

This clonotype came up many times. The CDR3 nucleotides read TGTGCCAGCAGCCAAGTCATGAACACTGAAGCTTTCTTT. Translating it yields CASSQVMNTEAFF. The V gene is TRBV4-2, the J gene TRBJ1-1; D call uncertain. The V gene's germline CDR1 is LGHNA and CDR2 YNFKEQ. The V and J ends lost 1 base and 0 bases respectively, with 3 bases between them. CDR3 length: 13 amino acids.

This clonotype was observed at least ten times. The DNA of the CDR3 is TGCGCCAGCAGCCAAGGGTACAGGGTCAGGGCAACTAATGAAAAACTGTTTTTT. Its translation: CASSQGYRVRATNEKLFF. The V and J genes are TRBV4-3 and TRBJ1-4, with TRBD1 as a possible D gene (6 bases). This CDR3 region has 18 residues. Trimming shortened V by 1 base and J by 0 bases, and 15 bases separated the two germline ends. Germline CDR1 LGHNA, CDR2 YSLEER.

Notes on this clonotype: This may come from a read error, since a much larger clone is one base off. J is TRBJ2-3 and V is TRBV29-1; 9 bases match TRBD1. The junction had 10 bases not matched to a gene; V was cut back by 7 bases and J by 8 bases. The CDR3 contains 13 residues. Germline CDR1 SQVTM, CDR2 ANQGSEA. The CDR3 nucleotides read TGCAGCGCCCACGTACAGGGGGCAGGTACGCAGTATTTT. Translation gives CSAHVQGAGTQYF.

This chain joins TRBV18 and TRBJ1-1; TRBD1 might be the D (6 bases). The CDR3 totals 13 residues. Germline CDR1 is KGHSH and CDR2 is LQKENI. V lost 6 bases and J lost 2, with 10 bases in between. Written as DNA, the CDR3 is TGTGCCAGCTCTGGACAGACTAACACTGAAGCTTTCTTT. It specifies CASSGQTNTEAFF.

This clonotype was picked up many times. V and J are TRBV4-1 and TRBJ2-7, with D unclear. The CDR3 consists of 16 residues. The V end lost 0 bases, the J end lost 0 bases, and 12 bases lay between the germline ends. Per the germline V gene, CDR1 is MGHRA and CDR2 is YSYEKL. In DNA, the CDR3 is TGCGCCAGCAGCCAAGATCCGGCAGGAGCCTCCTACGAGCAGTACTTC. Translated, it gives CASSQDPAGASYEQYF.

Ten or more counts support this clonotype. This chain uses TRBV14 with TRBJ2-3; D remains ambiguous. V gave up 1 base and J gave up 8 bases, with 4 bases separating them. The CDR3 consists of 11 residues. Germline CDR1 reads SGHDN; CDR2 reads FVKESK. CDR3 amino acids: CASSQGGTQYF. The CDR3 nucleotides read TGTGCCAGCAGCCAAGGAGGTACGCAGTATTTT. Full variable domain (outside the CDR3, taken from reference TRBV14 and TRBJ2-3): EAGVTQFPSHSVIEKGQTVTLRCDPISGHDNLYWYRRVMGKEIKFLLHFVKESKQDESGMPNNRFLAERTGGTYSTLKVQPAELEDSGVYFCASSQGGTQYFGPGTRLTVL.

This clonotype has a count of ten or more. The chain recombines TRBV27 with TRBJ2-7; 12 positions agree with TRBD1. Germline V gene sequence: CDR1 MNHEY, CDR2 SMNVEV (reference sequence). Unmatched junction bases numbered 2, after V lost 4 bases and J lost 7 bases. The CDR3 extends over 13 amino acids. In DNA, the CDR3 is TGTGCCAGCAGTTGGGACAGGGGGCGTGAGCAGTACTTC. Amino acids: CASSWDRGREQYF.

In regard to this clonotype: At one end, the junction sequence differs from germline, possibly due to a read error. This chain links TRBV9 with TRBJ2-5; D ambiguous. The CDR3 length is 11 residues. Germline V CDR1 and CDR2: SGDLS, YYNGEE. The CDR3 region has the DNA TGTGCCGGCAGCTCCCAAGAGACCCAGTACTTC. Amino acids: CAGSSQETQYF.

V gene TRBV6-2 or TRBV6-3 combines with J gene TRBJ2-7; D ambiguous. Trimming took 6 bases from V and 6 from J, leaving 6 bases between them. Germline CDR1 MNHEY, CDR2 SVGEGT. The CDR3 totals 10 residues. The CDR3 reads CASRSREQYF. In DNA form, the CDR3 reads TGTGCCAGCAGGTCGCGCGAGCAGTACTTC.